Presented here are 9 T cell receptor beta chains from one specimen sequenced in a study of blood T cell repertoires in COVID-19 (dated by TCRdb to 2018 to 2021). The library was prepared using the immunoSEQ multiplex PCR assay. What TCRdb holds here is the immuneACCESS table cut down to in-frame rearrangements. Part of the clones is not present; checked against another copy, under half of the missing clones reflect an unresolved V gene, and the others are unexplained. The sample data list 85,000 to 120,000 clones, and 70% to 90% of these were observed just once. The ten largest account for 2% to 2.5% of the sample. The sequenced material came from peripheral blood. The source of these receptors is a man aged 45-65 years with active COVID-19.

This sequence joins TRBV6-2 or TRBV6-3 and TRBJ1-5; D perhaps matches TRBD1 (6 bases). V was cut by 6 bases and J by 3 bases, with 12 bases left in between. The CDR3 is made up of 14 amino acids. Germline assignment: CDR1 MNHEY and CDR2 SVGEGT. CDR3 in DNA: TGTGCCAGCAGCCTGGGGGGGCCCAATCAGCCCCAGCATTTT. This encodes CASSLGGPNQPQHF.

The chain uses TRBV27 and TRBJ2-1; 7 bases are a match to TRBD1. The trim removed 3 bases at V and 6 bases at J, leaving 8 bases unmatched. This CDR3 contains 15 residues. Per germline, CDR1 MNHEY and CDR2 SMNVEV (reference sequence). CDR3 sequence: CASSFRQGNGNEQFF. The CDR3 coding sequence is TGTGCCAGCAGTTTCCGACAGGGTAACGGCAATGAGCAGTTCTTC.

V usage is TRBV7-9 and J usage is TRBJ2-5, with TRBD2 as a possible D gene (5 bases). CDR1 SEHNR and CDR2 FQNEAQ come from the germline V gene (reference sequence). CDR3 size: 14 residues. The ends were cut back, 6 bases at V and 5 bases at J, with 16 bases in the middle. As DNA, the CDR3 is TGTGCCAGCAGTCAATCTCGGACGGGGGAGACCCAGTACTTC. Translating it yields CASSQSRTGETQYF. The full variable domain, its missing parts supplied by reference TRBV7-9 and TRBJ2-5, is DTGVSQNPRHKITKRGQNVTFRCDPISEHNRLYWYRQTLGQGPEFLTYFQNEAQLEKSRLLSDRFSAERPKGSFSTLEIQRTEQGDSAMYLCASSQSRTGETQYFGPGTRLLVL.

The chain recombines TRBV18 with TRBJ2-3, with D possibly matching TRBD1 (6 bases). This CDR3 comprises 16 residues. The germline gives CDR1 KGHSH, CDR2 LQKENI. The V end lost 6 bases, the J end lost 0 bases, and 16 bases lay between the germline ends. The CDR3 region has the DNA TGTGCCAGCTCTCAGACAGGAGCCACTAGCACAGATACGCAGTATTTT. Translation: CASSQTGATSTDTQYF.

The chain carries TRBV30 and TRBJ1-1, with D maybe TRBD1 (5 bases). V gave up 5 bases and J gave up 6 bases, with 16 bases separating them. Germline V CDR1 and CDR2: GTSNPN, SVGIG (reference sequence). This CDR3 has 13 amino acids. CDR3 nucleotide sequence: TGTGCCTGGCTGCCATCAGGGTTGGCTGAAGCTTTCTTT. Encoded protein: CAWLPSGLAEAFF.

This sequence joins TRBV30 and TRBJ1-2; 7 bases line up with TRBD1. Unmatched junction bases numbered 1, after V lost 1 base and J lost 2 bases. CDR3 size: 13 residues. Germline V CDR1 and CDR2: GTSNPN, SVGIG (reference sequence). CDR3 sequence (DNA): TGTGCCTGGAGTGACAGGGGAAACTATGGCTACACCTTC. Its protein product is CAWSDRGNYGYTF.

The chain joins TRBV5-6 to TRBJ1-6; a weak D match, TRBD1 (5 bases). The CDR3 has 15 residues. CDR1 is SGHDT, CDR2 YYEEEE, per germline. Trimming cost V 3 bases and J 7 bases, with 14 bases left between them. The CDR3 nucleotides read TGTGCCAGCAGCTCGGGACGGACTACGAATTCACCCCTCCACTTT. The encoded protein is CASSSGRTTNSPLHF.

Details on this clone: This same CDR3 is encoded by further DNA sequences in the sample. The chain links TRBV7-9 to TRBJ2-7, with 13 positions matching TRBD2. This CDR3 spans 18 amino acids. The germline CDR1 and CDR2 sequences are SEHNR and FQNEAQ (reference sequence). V was clipped by 1 base and J by 3 bases; unmatched bases: 9. This CDR3 reads CASSLGGLAGEKGYEQYF. In DNA, the CDR3 is TGTGCCAGCAGCTTAGGTGGACTAGCGGGGGAAAAGGGCTACGAGCAGTACTTC.

The CDR3 loop is CASIERGGSEQFF. DNA for the CDR3: TGTGCCAGTATAGAGAGAGGGGGCAGTGAGCAGTTCTTC. The chain employs TRBV19 and TRBJ2-1, with 7 bases fitting TRBD1. The germline CDR1 and CDR2 sequences are LNHDA and SQIVND (reference sequence). The CDR3 length is 13 residues. The V gene end was trimmed by 7 bases and the J gene end by 9 bases; junction bases not matched to a gene: 9.